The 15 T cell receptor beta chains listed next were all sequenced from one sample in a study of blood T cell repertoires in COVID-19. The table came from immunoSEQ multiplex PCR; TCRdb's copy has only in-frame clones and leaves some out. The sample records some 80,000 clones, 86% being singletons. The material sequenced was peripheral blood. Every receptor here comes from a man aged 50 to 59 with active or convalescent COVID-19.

The CDR3 DNA is TGCGCCAGCAGCCCAGGACAGGGGGCGAGTGAAAAACTGTTTTTT. Translated: CASSPGQGASEKLFF. This chain connects TRBV5-1 to TRBJ1-4; TRBD1 matches at 11 bases. The ends lost 4 bases at V and 7 bases at J; junction bases unmatched: 6. The CDR3 consists of 15 residues. CDR1 and CDR2 from the germline V gene are SGHRS and YFSETQ.

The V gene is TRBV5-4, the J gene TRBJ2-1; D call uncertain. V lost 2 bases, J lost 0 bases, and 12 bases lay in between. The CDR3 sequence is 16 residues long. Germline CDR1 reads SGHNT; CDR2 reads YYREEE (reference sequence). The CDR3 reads CASSFLTSSSYNEQFF. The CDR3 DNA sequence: TGTGCCAGCAGCTTTCTAACTTCTAGCTCCTACAATGAGCAGTTCTTC.

Written as DNA, the CDR3 is TGTGCCAGCAGTTTATCGGGCGGGGGGATAGCCAAAAACATTCAGTACTTC. This translates into CASSLSGGGIAKNIQYF. The V call is TRBV28, the J call TRBJ2-4; 8 nucleotides align to TRBD2. The CDR3 covers 17 residues. Germline CDR1 reads MDHEN; CDR2 reads SYDVKM. With 1 base clipped from V and 0 bases from J, the junction kept 5 bases outside the gene matches.

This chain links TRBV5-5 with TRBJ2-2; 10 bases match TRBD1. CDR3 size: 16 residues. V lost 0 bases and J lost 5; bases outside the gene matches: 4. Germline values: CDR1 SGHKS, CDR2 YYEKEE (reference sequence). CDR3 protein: CASSLVVDRGTGELFF. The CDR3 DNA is TGTGCCAGCAGCTTGGTAGTGGACAGGGGGACCGGGGAGCTGTTTTTT. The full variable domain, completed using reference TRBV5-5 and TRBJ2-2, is DAGVTQSPTHLIKTRGQQVTLRCSPISGHKSVSWYQQVLGQGPQFIFQYYEKEERGRGNFPDRFSARQFPNYSSELNVNALLLGDSALYLCASSLVVDRGTGELFFGEGSRLTVL.

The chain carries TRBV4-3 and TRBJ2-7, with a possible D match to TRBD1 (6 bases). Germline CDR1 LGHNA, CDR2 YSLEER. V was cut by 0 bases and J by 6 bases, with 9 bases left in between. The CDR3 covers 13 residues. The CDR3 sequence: CASSQDRTVEQYF. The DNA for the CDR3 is TGCGCCAGCAGCCAAGATAGGACAGTCGAGCAGTACTTC.

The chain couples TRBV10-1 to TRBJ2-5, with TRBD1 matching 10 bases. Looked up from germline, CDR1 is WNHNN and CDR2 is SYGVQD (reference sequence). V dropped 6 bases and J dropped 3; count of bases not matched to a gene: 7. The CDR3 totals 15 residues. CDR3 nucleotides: TGCGCCAGCAGCCCGGGACAGGGGACCAAAGAGACCCAGTACTTC. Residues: CASSPGQGTKETQYF.

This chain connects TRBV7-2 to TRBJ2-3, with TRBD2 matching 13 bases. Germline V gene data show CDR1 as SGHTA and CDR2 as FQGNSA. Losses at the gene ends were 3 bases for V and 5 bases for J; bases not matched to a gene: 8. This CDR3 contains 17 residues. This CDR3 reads CASSFSGLAGVQDTQYF. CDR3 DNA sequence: TGTGCCAGCAGCTTCTCCGGACTAGCGGGAGTTCAAGATACGCAGTATTTT. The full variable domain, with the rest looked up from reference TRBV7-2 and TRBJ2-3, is GAGVSQSPSNKVTEKGKDVELRCDPISGHTALYWYRQSLGQGLEFLIYFQGNSAPDKSGLPSDRFSAERTGGSVSTLTIQRTQQEDSAVYLCASSFSGLAGVQDTQYFGPGTRLTVL.

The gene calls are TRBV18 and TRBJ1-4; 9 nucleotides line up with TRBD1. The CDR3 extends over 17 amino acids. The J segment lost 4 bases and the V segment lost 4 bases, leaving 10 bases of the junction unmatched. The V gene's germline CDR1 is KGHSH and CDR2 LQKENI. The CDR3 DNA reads TGTGCCAGCTCACACCGGGACAGGGACCGCCATAATGAAAAACTGTTTTTT. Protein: CASSHRDRDRHNEKLFF.

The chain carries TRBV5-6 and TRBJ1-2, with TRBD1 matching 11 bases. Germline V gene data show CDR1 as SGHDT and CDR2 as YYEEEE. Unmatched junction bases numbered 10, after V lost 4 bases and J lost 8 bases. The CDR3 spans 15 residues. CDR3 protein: CASSPGQGAIYGYTF. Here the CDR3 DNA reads TGTGCCAGCAGCCCAGGACAGGGGGCAATTTACGGCTACACCTTC.

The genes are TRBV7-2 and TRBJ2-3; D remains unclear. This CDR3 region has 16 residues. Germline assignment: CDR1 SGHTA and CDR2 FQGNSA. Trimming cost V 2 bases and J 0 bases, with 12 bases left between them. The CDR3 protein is CASSLPMTSSTDTQYF. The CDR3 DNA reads TGTGCCAGCAGCTTACCGATGACAAGCAGCACAGATACGCAGTATTTT. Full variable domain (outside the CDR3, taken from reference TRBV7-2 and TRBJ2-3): GAGVSQSPSNKVTEKGKDVELRCDPISGHTALYWYRQSLGQGLEFLIYFQGNSAPDKSGLPSDRFSAERTGGSVSTLTIQRTQQEDSAVYLCASSLPMTSSTDTQYFGPGTRLTVL.

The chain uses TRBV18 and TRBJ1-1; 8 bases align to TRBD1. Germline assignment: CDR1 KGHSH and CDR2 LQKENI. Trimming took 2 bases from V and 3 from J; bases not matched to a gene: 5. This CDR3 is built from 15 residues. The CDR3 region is CASSPRTGQDTEAFF. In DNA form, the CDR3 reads TGTGCCAGCTCACCAAGGACAGGGCAGGACACTGAAGCTTTCTTT.

Here the CDR3 reads CASSSQGDTGELFF. The CDR3 region has the DNA TGTGCCAGCAGCTCCCAGGGGGACACCGGGGAGCTGTTTTTT. The rearrangement links TRBV7-7 to TRBJ2-2; 7 bases line up with TRBD1. This CDR3 contains 14 residues. The germline V gene has CDR1 SSHAT and CDR2 FNYEAQ (reference sequence). The V gene end was trimmed by 4 bases and the J gene end by 3 bases; junction bases not matched to a gene: 2.

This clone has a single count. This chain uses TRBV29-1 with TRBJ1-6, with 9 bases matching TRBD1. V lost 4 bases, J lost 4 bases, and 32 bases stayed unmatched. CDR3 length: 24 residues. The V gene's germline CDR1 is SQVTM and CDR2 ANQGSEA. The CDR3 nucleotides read TGCAGCGTTGCGGGTCAGATCGCTGTAACATTGTGGGGACAGGGATACCCTTATAATTCACCCCTCCACTTT. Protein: CSVAGQIAVTLWGQGYPYNSPLHF.

The DNA of the CDR3 is TGCGCCAGCAGCCAAGGGGGCCAACCTGGGGATACGCAGTATTTT. This sequence encodes CASSQGGQPGDTQYF. V is TRBV4-3 and J is TRBJ2-3, with TRBD1 as a possible D gene (5 bases). V was cut by 1 base and J by 6 bases, with 14 bases left in between. The CDR3 runs to 15 residues. Germline CDR1 LGHNA, CDR2 YSLEER.

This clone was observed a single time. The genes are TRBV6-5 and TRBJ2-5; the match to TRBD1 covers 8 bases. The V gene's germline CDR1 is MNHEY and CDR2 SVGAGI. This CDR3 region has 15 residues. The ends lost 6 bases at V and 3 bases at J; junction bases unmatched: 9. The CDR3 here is CASSWTGFKEETQYF. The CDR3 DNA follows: TGTGCCAGCAGCTGGACAGGGTTCAAGGAAGAGACCCAGTACTTC.